Following are 21 T cell receptor beta chains from one sample sequenced in a study of T cells in women clearing cervical HPV infection. Data came from immunoSEQ multiplex PCR; TCRdb stores just in-frame clones and leaves some out. Across fewer than 50,000 clones, the top ten clones capture 1% to 1.5% of the sample. Material for sequencing was blood buffy coat. The receptors here all came from a woman aged 18 to 75 with a cervical HPV16 infection that either progressed to CIN3+ or cleared (not recorded which).

Regarding this clone: The sequence runs out 3 residues before the end of the CDR3; the remainder is reconstructed from the germline J gene. This sequence joins TRBV5-4 and TRBJ2-1, with 9 bases matching TRBD2. J lost 7 bases, V lost 5 bases, and 4 bases had no gene match. This CDR3 is 13 amino acids long. Germline-derived CDR1 and CDR2 are SGHNT and YYREEE (reference sequence). The CDR3: CASRASGINEQFF. The CDR3 bases that were read are TGTGCCAGCAGGGCTAGCGGGATAAATGAG.

A word on this clone: From the germline J gene comes the end of the CDR3, since the read stops 3 residues before it. V and J are TRBV18 and TRBJ2-7; 9 bases are shared with TRBD1. The V segment lost 5 bases and the J segment 6 bases; nucleotides outside the gene matches: 14. CDR3 length equals 16 residues. The V gene's germline CDR1 is KGHSH and CDR2 LQKENI. Partial CDR3 DNA: TGTGCCAGCTCATCTTACTCTCCGGGACAGGGATCCGAG. Its protein is CASSSYSPGQGSE. The whole CDR3 reads CASSSYSPGQGSEQYF. The variable domain in full, with the rest retrieved from reference TRBV18 and TRBJ2-7, is NAGVMQNPRHLVRRRGQEARLRCSPMKGHSHVYWYRQLPEEGLKFMVYLQKENIIDESGMPKERFSAEFPKEGPSILRIQQVVRGDSAAYFCASSSYSPGQGSEQYFGPGTRLTVT.

Comment on this clone: The read terminates 3 residues before the CDR3 end, so the remaining end is supplied by the germline J gene. This chain uses TRBV6-2 or TRBV6-3 with TRBJ2-2; 7 nucleotides match TRBD2. V shed 5 bases, J shed 5 bases, and the junction held 11 bases outside the gene matches. Germline loops: CDR1 MNHEY, CDR2 SVGEGT. This CDR3 spans 16 amino acids. CDR3 DNA, as far as it was read: TGTGCCAGCAGTAAGGCGGGAGTTGGAAAAACCGGGGAG. Its protein is CASSKAGVGKTGE. Given in full, the CDR3 is CASSKAGVGKTGELFF.

As regards this clone: The read comes to an end 3 residues before the CDR3 does, leaving the germline J gene to fill in the end. The rearrangement uses TRBV6-2 or TRBV6-3 and TRBJ1-3; D perhaps matches TRBD1 (5 bases). Deletions cut 6 bases from V and 5 bases from J, with 14 bases between. There are 14 residues in the CDR3. CDR1 and CDR2 from the germline V gene are MNHEY and SVGEGT. The CDR3 DNA, read in part, is TGTGCCAGCAGCCGAACGACAGTCCGAAACACC. It is translated as CASSRTTVRNT. The CDR3 in full is CASSRTTVRNTIYF.

Details on this clone: Sequencing ends 3 residues short of the CDR3 end; the germline J gene provides the rest. The J gene is TRBJ2-3, the V gene TRBV5-1; TRBD2 might be the D (5 bases). Germline V gene data show CDR1 as SGHRS and CDR2 as YFSETQ. The V and J ends lost 0 bases and 1 base respectively, with 9 bases between them. The CDR3 has 15 residues. The sequenced part of the CDR3 DNA is TGCGCCAGCAGCTTGGGGACTCGTCGCACAGATACG. Amino acid sequence: CASSLGTRRTDT. The full CDR3 reads CASSLGTRRTDTQYF.

To note about this clone: Coverage ceases 3 residues before the CDR3 finishes, and the germline J gene fills in the end. The chain links TRBV29-1 to TRBJ2-1, with TRBD2 matching 7 bases. The CDR3 sequence is 12 residues long. The germline gives CDR1 SQVTM, CDR2 ANQGSEA. The junction had 3 bases not matched to a gene; V was cut back by 3 bases and J by 7 bases. This CDR3 is CSVEASGNEQFF. CDR3 bases read: TGCAGCGTTGAGGCTAGCGGTAATGAG.

Of note for this clone: Sequencing ends 3 residues short of the CDR3 end; the germline J gene provides the rest. J is TRBJ1-5 and V is TRBV2; no clear D. Germline V gene sequence: CDR1 SNHLY, CDR2 FYNNEI. The CDR3 is 12 residues long. V shed 6 bases and J shed 8 bases, with 11 bases lying between them. The CDR3 DNA, read in part, is TGTGCCAGCAGGCAGGCGGGTGAGCCC. Translated: CASRQAGEP. In full, the CDR3 is CASRQAGEPQHF.

To note about this clone: The read terminates 3 residues ahead of where the CDR3 ends, so the germline J gene completes it. This chain joins TRBV20-1 and TRBJ1-5; a weak D match, TRBD1 (5 bases). There are 15 residues in the CDR3. Between the trimmed V and J ends, which lost 1 base and 0 bases, there was a span of 10 bases. CDR1 and CDR2 (germline): DFQATT, SNEGSKA (reference sequence). Incomplete CDR3 DNA: TGCAGTGCTAGAGCGGGGGGTGATAGCAATCAGCCC. Translation gives CSARAGGDSNQP. The complete CDR3 sequence is CSARAGGDSNQPQHF.

Regarding this clone: The observed sequence ends 3 residues before the CDR3 terminus, with the missing tail filled in from the germline J gene. This chain connects TRBV30 to TRBJ1-3; D gene unclear. V shed 0 bases and J shed 4 bases, with 10 bases lying between them. The CDR3 length is 14 residues. Germline V gives CDR1 GTSNPN, CDR2 SVGIG (reference sequence). CDR3 bases read: TGTGCCTGGAGTGTACGGGGTAACGGAAACACC. Protein: CAWSVRGNGNT. From start to end, the CDR3 is CAWSVRGNGNTIYF.

Regarding this clone: The sequence runs out 3 residues before the end of the CDR3; the remainder is reconstructed from the germline J gene. The V call is TRBV20-1, the J call TRBJ2-1; 7 bases are shared with TRBD2. This CDR3 is 14 amino acids long. CDR1 and CDR2 from the germline V gene are DFQATT and SNEGSKA (reference sequence). J lost 6 bases, V lost 6 bases, and 11 bases had no gene match. The part of the CDR3 DNA that was read is TGCAGTGCGCAAGCGGGACTCGCCTTCAATGAG. This gives the protein CSAQAGLAFNE. The full-length CDR3 reads as CSAQAGLAFNEQFF.

Partial CDR3 DNA: TGTGCCATAGCGGGGGGCAGCACAGATACG. Protein: CAIAGGSTDT. The full CDR3 sequence reads CAIAGGSTDTQYF. The chain recombines TRBV10-3 with TRBJ2-3; 9 bases map to TRBD2. The CDR3 end is not reached by the read, which stops 3 residues before it; the germline J gene fills it in. Germline CDR1 is ENHRY and CDR2 is SYGVKD. This CDR3 is 13 amino acids long. Trimming at V came to 9 bases and at J to 0 bases, leaving 1 base not matched to a gene.

To note about this clone: From the germline J gene comes the end of the CDR3, since the read stops 3 residues before it. The chain carries TRBV7-6 and TRBJ2-7; D remains ambiguous. Trimming took 1 base from V and 0 from J, leaving 10 bases between them. CDR1 and CDR2 from the germline V gene are SGHVS and FNYEAQ. The CDR3 consists of 15 residues. The CDR3 region is CASSLVPEPSYEQYF. CDR3 bases read: TGTGCCAGCAGCTTAGTCCCAGAACCCTCCTACGAG.

Concerning this clone: Read sequence stops 3 residues before the CDR3 end, and the germline J gene provides the missing end. The chain employs TRBV12-3 or TRBV12-4 and TRBJ2-7; D is undetermined. CDR3 length: 15 amino acids. V lost 0 bases, J lost 0 bases, and 9 bases lay in between. The DNA read from the CDR3 is TGTGCCAGCAGTTTAGCGCCTCTAGGCTCCTACGAG. Translating gives CASSLAPLGSYE. The full CDR3 reads CASSLAPLGSYEQYF.

Notes on this clone: The read terminates 3 residues before the CDR3 end, so the remaining end is supplied by the germline J gene. The V call is TRBV6-2 or TRBV6-3, the J call TRBJ2-1; 8 bases map to TRBD2. The CDR3 runs to 16 residues. Per germline, CDR1 MNHEY and CDR2 SVGEGT. The trim removed 6 bases at V and 1 base at J, leaving 8 bases unmatched. CDR3 sequence: CASREIAGKSYNEQFF. Partial CDR3 DNA: TGTGCCAGCAGAGAAATAGCGGGAAAGTCCTACAATGAG.

A remark on this clone: Read data end 3 residues before the CDR3 end; the end is taken from the germline J gene. The rearrangement links TRBV30 to TRBJ1-2; D might be TRBD1 (5 bases). V lost 3 bases, J lost 6 bases, and 17 bases lay in between. This CDR3 region has 14 residues. Germline V gene sequence: CDR1 GTSNPN, CDR2 SVGIG (reference sequence). The covered CDR3 bases are TGTGCCTGGAGCTTGGGGGGGGACGTTAATGGC. This sequence encodes CAWSLGGDVNG. The entire CDR3 protein reads CAWSLGGDVNGYTF.

To note about this clone: The read terminates 3 residues before the CDR3 end, so the remaining end is supplied by the germline J gene. The genes are TRBV2 and TRBJ1-5; D remains unclear. This CDR3 is 15 amino acids long. Germline-derived CDR1 and CDR2 are SNHLY and FYNNEI. Trimming removed 3 bases at V and 1 base at J, with 10 bases between. The CDR3 sequence: CASSDGGLSNQPQHF. The CDR3 bases that were read are TGTGCCAGCAGTGATGGAGGGTTGAGCAATCAGCCC.

As concerns this clone: The read falls 3 residues short of the CDR3 end, and the missing part is taken from the germline J gene. The gene calls are TRBV10-3 and TRBJ1-3; D is possibly TRBD1 (5 bases). The CDR3 spans 16 residues. From germline, CDR1 is ENHRY and CDR2 SYGVKD. V was clipped by 4 bases and J by 0 bases, with 13 bases between them. The covered CDR3 bases are TGTGCCATCAGTGGGGGTAGGGGTTCCTCTGGAAACACC. This codes for CAISGGRGSSGNT. The whole CDR3 sequence is CAISGGRGSSGNTIYF.

Comments on this clone: The read halts 3 residues ahead of the CDR3 end, with the missing end drawn from the germline J gene. This chain links TRBV5-1 with TRBJ2-1; TRBD1 matches 10 bases. The V gene's germline CDR1 is SGHRS and CDR2 YFSETQ. V lost 4 bases, J lost 6 bases, and 4 bases stayed unmatched. The CDR3 has 14 residues. The covered CDR3 bases are TGCGCCAGCAGCGGGACAGGGGATGCCAATGAG. Translation: CASSGTGDANE. The CDR3 in its entirety is CASSGTGDANEQFF.

As to this clone: The read halts 3 residues ahead of the CDR3 end, with the missing end drawn from the germline J gene. The genes are TRBV20-1 and TRBJ1-1, with D uncertain. Trimming stripped 4 bases from V and 1 base from J, with 13 bases between. Germline CDR1 is DFQATT and CDR2 is SNEGSKA (reference sequence). The CDR3 has 14 amino acids. Here the CDR3 reads CSATPGSQNTEAFF. The DNA read from the CDR3 is TGCAGTGCTACGCCAGGAAGCCAGAACACTGAA.

This clone is labeled medium-sized (0.01 to 0.1%) based on frequency. The read finishes 3 residues shy of the CDR3 end, and the germline J gene is used to complete it. This chain uses TRBV7-2 with TRBJ1-5; D is undetermined. V shed 1 base and J shed 8 bases, with 9 bases lying between them. Looked up from germline, CDR1 is SGHTA and CDR2 is FQGNSA. This CDR3 contains 13 residues. The CDR3 is CASSLDGSKPQHF. CDR3 DNA, as far as it was read: TGTGCCAGCAGCTTAGACGGGTCCAAGCCC.

Remarks on this clone: The read comes to an end 3 residues before the CDR3 does, leaving the germline J gene to fill in the end. This sequence joins TRBV29-1 and TRBJ1-2, with D perhaps TRBD1 (6 bases). Germline assignment: CDR1 SQVTM and CDR2 ANQGSEA. This CDR3 is 14 amino acids long. This CDR3 reads CSVEKGGGGWGYTF. Partial CDR3 DNA: TGCAGCGTTGAGAAGGGCGGGGGGGGCTGGGGC.